The subject of this entry is one TCR beta chain. This specimen comes from a study of T cell responses to AZD1222 COVID-19 vaccine. Assay used: immunoSEQ multiplex PCR; TCRdb lists only in-frame clones, some missing. The sample has about 120,000 clones; approximately 90% are singletons. The TCR was taken from an adult who received the AZD1222 COVID-19 vaccine. Here the sequenced sample was peripheral blood, taken 28 days after the second AZD1222 dose.

The CDR3 reads CASSRSYGRGYTF. The CDR3 coding sequence is TGTGCCAGCAGCCGGTCTTATGGGCGTGGCTACACCTTC. This chain joins TRBV12-3 or TRBV12-4 and TRBJ1-2; D is unclear. CDR3 size: 13 residues. Trimming took off 6 bases at V and 7 bases at J, with 15 bases between the two ends.